Only a few counts were recorded for the clone carrying this TCR beta chain. Its antigen is currently unknown. Trimming at V came to 6 bases and at J to 8 bases, leaving 2 bases not matched to a gene. Per germline, CDR1 MNHEY and CDR2 SVGAGI. This CDR3 contains 12 residues. Sequenced by immunoSEQ multiplex PCR; TCRdb stores in-frame clones only, minus some. The sample carries approximately 60,000 clones, 87% recorded once. The data belong to a study of OX40 agonist ivuxolimab in advanced cancers. About the study: While on treatment, patients had intravenous ivuxolimab at 0.01 to 10 mg/kg every 2 weeks.

The study's findings and limits: Antigens targeted by the expanded peripheral T cells were not determined.

V gene TRBV6-5 combines with J gene TRBJ1-2; 11 nucleotides agree with TRBD1. The receptor comes from an adult with an advanced solid tumor such as melanoma, head and neck, liver or kidney cancer. Sample: CD4+ or CD8+ T cells sorted from blood, taken in a trial of the OX40 agonist ivuxolimab. This chain's CDR3 is CASRRTGGGYTF. The CDR3 nucleotides are TGTGCCAGCAGAAGGACAGGGGGCGGCTACACCTTC.